The 22 T cell receptor beta chains presented below share a single source sample, sequenced in a study of beta chain features in type 1 diabetes. Isolated RNA was reverse transcribed in full, so expressed TCRB transcripts were sequenced. This table comes from immunoSEQ multiplex PCR, and its TCRdb copy is limited to in-frame clones, with some not included. The table records 35,000 to 45,000 clones, almost 65% of them present only once. Specimen: Tregs from blood. The receptors originated from a woman in her twenties or thirties in good health.

This clone was recorded once. The gene calls are TRBV9 and TRBJ2-3; D gene ambiguous. Germline V CDR1 and CDR2: SGDLS, YYNGEE. V was shortened by 0 bases and J by 0 bases, with 11 bases between the two germline ends. The CDR3 covers 16 residues. The CDR3 region is CASSVGGSPSTDTQYF. The CDR3 DNA is TGTGCCAGCAGCGTAGGCGGTAGCCCGAGCACAGATACGCAGTATTTT. Using reference TRBV9 and TRBJ2-3 for the parts outside the CDR3, the full variable domain is DSGVTQTPKHLITATGQRVTLRCSPRSGDLSVYWYQQSLDQGLQFLIQYYNGEERAKGNILERFSAQQFPDLHSELNLSSLELGDSALYFCASSVGGSPSTDTQYFGPGTRLTVL.

This clone was recorded a few times. The chain joins TRBV18 to TRBJ2-7; possible D gene TRBD1, 6 bases. Per the germline V gene, CDR1 is KGHSH and CDR2 is LQKENI. Trimming shortened V by 3 bases and J by 3 bases, and 21 bases separated the two germline ends. The CDR3 contains 17 residues. CDR3 in amino acids: CASSPISLQGWSYEQYF. Here the CDR3 DNA reads TGTGCCAGCTCACCGATTAGCCTACAGGGATGGAGCTACGAGCAGTACTTC.

Points on this clone: A junction boundary mismatches the germline segment, possibly from a read error. The chain has TRBV7-7 and TRBJ2-1, with 10 nucleotides matching TRBD2. CDR3 length equals 16 residues. Germline V CDR1 and CDR2: SSHAT, FNYEAQ (reference sequence). The DNA for the CDR3 is TGTGCTAGCAGCCGCGGGGGCCTAGCGGGAGAGGGGGAGCAGTTCTTC. This encodes CASSRGGLAGEGEQFF.

The V gene is TRBV6-1, the J gene TRBJ1-2; 7 bases map to TRBD1. The CDR3 has 13 residues. The J segment lost 1 base and the V segment lost 6 bases, leaving 2 bases of the junction unmatched. In germline, CDR1 is MNHNS, CDR2 SASEGT. Here the CDR3 reads CASSTGVNYGYTF. The DNA for the CDR3 is TGTGCCAGCAGCACAGGGGTTAACTATGGCTACACCTTC.

DNA for the CDR3: TGTGCCAGCAGAGCGATACTAGCGTCCTACGAGCAGTACTTC. Translation gives CASRAILASYEQYF. The rearrangement uses TRBV27 and TRBJ2-7; 7 bases are shared with TRBD2. V shed 6 bases, J shed 1 base, and the junction held 6 bases outside the gene matches. The CDR3 is 14 residues long. Germline CDR1 MNHEY, CDR2 SMNVEV (reference sequence).

The V call is TRBV19, the J call TRBJ2-7; maybe TRBD1 (5 bases). V was clipped by 2 bases and J by 3 bases, with 8 bases between them. The CDR3 has 13 residues. Per germline, CDR1 LNHDA and CDR2 SQIVND (reference sequence). This chain's CDR3 is CASSIQQDYEQYF. The CDR3 nucleotides read TGTGCCAGTAGTATACAACAGGACTACGAGCAGTACTTC.

J is TRBJ1-2 and V is TRBV18, with 8 bases that match TRBD1. The germline gives CDR1 KGHSH, CDR2 LQKENI. The junction had 13 bases not matched to a gene; V was cut back by 4 bases and J by 6 bases. The CDR3 extends over 16 amino acids. The CDR3: CASSQRQGPSSHGYTF. For the CDR3, the DNA is TGTGCCAGCTCACAGCGACAGGGGCCATCGAGCCATGGCTACACCTTC.

V is TRBV18 and J is TRBJ2-1; the match to TRBD2 covers 8 bases. V dropped 2 bases and J dropped 1; count of bases not matched to a gene: 1. Germline assignment: CDR1 KGHSH and CDR2 LQKENI. The CDR3 totals 15 residues. This CDR3 reads CASSPTSGSYNEQFF. CDR3 nucleotide sequence: TGTGCCAGCTCACCAACTAGCGGTTCCTACAATGAGCAGTTCTTC.

This clone came up a few times. The rearrangement uses TRBV30 and TRBJ1-6; no clear D gene. Germline loops: CDR1 GTSNPN, CDR2 SVGIG (reference sequence). The CDR3 spans 11 residues. Trimming cost V 1 base and J 13 bases, with 8 bases left between them. The CDR3 loop is CAWSEGAPLHF. The CDR3 DNA follows: TGTGCCTGGAGTGAGGGAGCCCCCCTCCACTTT.

The chain carries TRBV7-3 and TRBJ2-3, with no clear D. This CDR3 spans 13 amino acids. Per germline, CDR1 SGHTA and CDR2 FQGTGA. Trimming shortened V by 2 bases and J by 0 bases, and 3 bases separated the two germline ends. CDR3 amino acids: CASSLQSTDTQYF. In DNA form, the CDR3 reads TGTGCCAGCAGCTTACAGAGCACAGATACGCAGTATTTT.

The chain couples TRBV18 to TRBJ2-1; the match to TRBD2 covers 12 bases. The V and J ends lost 2 bases and 7 bases, in that order; junction bases with no gene match: 18. Per the germline V gene, CDR1 is KGHSH and CDR2 is LQKENI. The CDR3 length is 20 residues. CDR3 loop: CASSPGTGGLAGGPVNEQFF. In DNA form, the CDR3 reads TGTGCCAGCTCACCAGGAACAGGGGGCCTAGCGGGAGGGCCTGTAAATGAGCAGTTCTTC.

This chain joins TRBV15 and TRBJ2-1; 15 bases line up with TRBD2. The trim removed 3 bases at V and 8 bases at J, leaving 23 bases unmatched. Germline V lookup: CDR1 LNHNV, CDR2 YYDKDF (reference sequence). The CDR3 covers 22 residues. As DNA, the CDR3 is TGTGCCACCAGCAGGCATACTCCGGGACGAGGACTAGCGGGAGGGCAGTTGTATGAGCAGTTCTTC. It yields the protein CATSRHTPGRGLAGGQLYEQFF.

This clone occurred once. The chain links TRBV7-2 to TRBJ2-3, with 9 bases aligning to TRBD2. V was pared by 3 bases and J by 3 bases, with 7 bases of the junction left unmatched. This CDR3 spans 16 amino acids. CDR1 is SGHTA and CDR2 is FQGNSA in the germline V gene. DNA for the CDR3: TGTGCCAGCAGCTTTCATAGCGGGAGAGAGACAGATACGCAGTATTTT. It specifies CASSFHSGRETDTQYF.

This chain links TRBV7-2 with TRBJ2-3, with 11 bases lining up with TRBD2. The CDR3 totals 17 residues. V lost 5 bases, J lost 0 bases, and 7 bases stayed unmatched. The germline V gene has CDR1 SGHTA and CDR2 FQGNSA. The CDR3: CASSLRRTSGSTDTQYF. CDR3 nucleotides: TGTGCCAGCAGCCTACGCCGGACTAGCGGGAGCACAGATACGCAGTATTTT.

This rearrangement joins TRBV5-1 to TRBJ2-7; TRBD2 agrees at 8 bases. The CDR3 runs 16 residues. Germline V gene data show CDR1 as SGHRS and CDR2 as YFSETQ. V trimming: 0 bases; J trimming: 3 bases; junction bases outside the gene matches: 8. In DNA form, the CDR3 reads TGCGCCAGCAGCTTGGGACTAGCGAGGGCATACTACGAGCAGTACTTC. The encoded protein is CASSLGLARAYYEQYF.

The chain combines TRBV19 with TRBJ2-3; tentatively, D is TRBD1 (5 bases). Germline V gene data show CDR1 as LNHDA and CDR2 as SQIVND (reference sequence). V was clipped by 4 bases and J by 7 bases, with 12 bases between them. This CDR3 spans 13 amino acids. The CDR3 loop reads CASSRPGLNTQYF. In nucleotides, the CDR3 is TGTGCCAGTAGTAGGCCAGGGTTAAATACGCAGTATTTT.

The V gene is TRBV7-9, the J gene TRBJ2-1; 10 nucleotides agree with TRBD2. The CDR3 is 15 residues long. Germline V gives CDR1 SEHNR, CDR2 FQNEAQ (reference sequence). Trimming cost V 4 bases and J 10 bases; bases outside gene matches: 10. CDR3 DNA: TGTGCCAGCAGCTCAGGACTAGCGGCGAAGGCCGAGCAGTTCTTC. Protein: CASSSGLAAKAEQFF.

V is TRBV7-2 and J is TRBJ2-3; 12 bases fit TRBD2. CDR1 and CDR2 (germline): SGHTA, FQGNSA. The CDR3 extends over 17 amino acids. The junction had 11 bases not matched to a gene; V was cut back by 6 bases and J by 4 bases. DNA for the CDR3: TGTGCCAGCAGAAACCGAAAAGGACTAGCGGGACCAGATACGCAGTATTTT. Amino acid sequence: CASRNRKGLAGPDTQYF.

V and J are TRBV28 and TRBJ1-2; D is possibly TRBD1 (5 bases). The CDR3 runs to 14 residues. V lost 8 bases and J 1 base, leaving 14 bases between the germline ends. Germline V CDR1 and CDR2: MDHEN, SYDVKM. CDR3 residues: CASATGGNNYGYTF. The CDR3 bases are TGTGCCAGCGCGACGGGGGGAAATAACTATGGCTACACCTTC.

This clone has a handful of counts. This rearrangement joins TRBV2 to TRBJ2-7; D not certain. The length of the CDR3 is 14 residues. CDR1 and CDR2 (germline): SNHLY, FYNNEI. Trimming left V 4 bases short and J 2 bases short, with 12 bases between. The CDR3 DNA follows: TGTGCCAGCAGTGGTTTCAGTGCCCCCTACGAGCAGTACTTC. Encoded protein: CASSGFSAPYEQYF.

This clone was recorded only once. The J gene is TRBJ2-1, the V gene TRBV6-6; no clear D. This CDR3 has 13 residues. Trimming took off 6 bases at V and 2 bases at J, with 8 bases between the two ends. Germline V gives CDR1 MNHNY, CDR2 SVGAGI (reference sequence). The CDR3 loop reads CASRVAPYNEQFF. For the CDR3, the DNA is TGTGCCAGCAGAGTAGCTCCCTACAATGAGCAGTTCTTC.

V and J are TRBV7-2 and TRBJ2-3; D is ambiguous. The V end was cut by 1 base, the J end by 0 bases, with 14 bases between. Germline-derived CDR1 and CDR2 are SGHTA and FQGNSA. There are 17 residues in the CDR3. The CDR3 reads CASSLGLGLSSTDTQYF. As DNA, the CDR3 is TGTGCCAGCAGCTTAGGTTTGGGCCTGAGTAGCACAGATACGCAGTATTTT.